Below are 10 T cell receptor beta chains sequenced from a single sample in a study of T-cell memory formation after mild COVID-19. In TCRdb, the 5' RACE reads were re-called with MiXCR into one record per CDR3 protein. The top ten hold approximately 12% of the sample, which has about 620,000 distinct CDR3 sequences, roughly 18% seen once. Input material: PBMCs or a T cell subset sorted from them (not recorded which). The receptors originated from an adult woman who had mild COVID-19 (a few samples of this study predate the infection). Cell type and time point are not known.

The chain employs TRBV7-2 and TRBJ1-4; no definite D call. The germline V and J ends were trimmed by 0 bases and 7 bases, with 9 bases remaining between them. The CDR3 loop spans 14 amino acids. Germline-derived CDR1 and CDR2 are SGHTA and FQGNSA. Here the CDR3 DNA reads TGTGCCAGCAGCTTAGCAGGGTTGGGTGAAAAACTGTTTTTT. It encodes CASSLAGLGEKLFF.

The chain has TRBV7-8 and TRBJ2-1, with D perhaps being TRBD1 or TRBD2 (6 bases each). The CDR3 length is 16 residues. V was pared by 3 bases and J by 9 bases, with 21 bases between. Germline lookup yields CDR1 SGHVS and CDR2 FQNEAQ. The CDR3 loop reads CASSFSGVGGGSEQFF. In DNA form, the CDR3 reads TGTGCCAGCAGCTTTAGCGGCGTAGGAGGGGGGAGTGAGCAGTTCTTC.

V gene TRBV24-1 combines with J gene TRBJ2-1; 14 bases fit TRBD2. CDR1 and CDR2 (germline): KGHDR, SFDVKD. Germline trimming cut 5 bases from V and 3 bases from J; bases unmatched to any gene: 20. CDR3 size: 22 residues. CDR3 nucleotide sequence: TGTGCCACCAGTGGTTTAAGCCCGGGACTAGCGGGGGCCGATTCGATCTACAATGAGCAGTTCTTC. This translates into CATSGLSPGLAGADSIYNEQFF.

This clonotype was seen a handful of times. This chain links TRBV20-1 with TRBJ2-3, with unresolved D. Trimming pared 6 bases from V and 6 bases from J, leaving 16 bases between. Germline assignment: CDR1 DFQATT and CDR2 SNEGSKA (reference sequence). The CDR3 totals 13 residues. The CDR3 loop reads CSARGPLGDTQYF. The DNA of the CDR3 is TGCAGTGCCCGAGGCCCCCTTGGGGATACGCAGTATTTT.

The rearrangement joins TRBV6-5 to TRBJ1-2, with TRBD1 matching 9 bases. This CDR3 has 13 residues. V gave up 10 bases and J gave up 4 bases; unmatched junction bases: 7. Germline assignment: CDR1 MNHEY and CDR2 SVGAGI. CDR3 DNA: TGTGCCACCACCGGGACAGGGCCCTATGGCTACACCTTC. Encoded protein: CATTGTGPYGYTF.

The CDR3 DNA sequence: TGTGCCAGCAGCTTAGAGCCGGGGACTAGCGCGCAAGAGACCCAGTACTTC. Translation gives CASSLEPGTSAQETQYF. The chain has TRBV7-6 and TRBJ2-5; 10 nucleotides match TRBD2. Germline CDR1 SGHVS, CDR2 FNYEAQ. V was clipped by 1 base and J by 2 bases; unmatched bases: 7. This CDR3 comprises 17 residues.

This clonotype occurred a few times. V gene TRBV20-1 combines with J gene TRBJ1-2; 8 bases line up with TRBD1. There are 15 residues in the CDR3. Germline V gene sequence: CDR1 DFQATT, CDR2 SNEGSKA (reference sequence). Losses at the gene ends were 0 bases for V and 8 bases for J; bases not matched to a gene: 11. CDR3 DNA: TGCAGTGCTAGAGATTTAGGACAGGGTTGGCGCGGCTACACCTTC. Translating it yields CSARDLGQGWRGYTF.

This clonotype was counted a few times. The genes are TRBV5-4 and TRBJ2-7; unclear D gene. This CDR3 spans 14 amino acids. Germline loops: CDR1 SGHNT, CDR2 YYREEE (reference sequence). V shed 1 base and J shed 3 bases, with 11 bases lying between them. The CDR3 nucleotides are TGTGCCAGCAGCTTGTGGCCAAAATACTACGAGCAGTACTTC. Amino acids: CASSLWPKYYEQYF.

This clonotype has just a few counts. The rearrangement links TRBV27 to TRBJ1-1, with D possibly being TRBD1 (5 bases). The CDR3 contains 14 residues. V dropped 2 bases and J dropped 5 bases, with 12 bases sitting between them. Per the germline V gene, CDR1 is MNHEY and CDR2 is SMNVEV (reference sequence). CDR3 loop: CASSLRGARTEAFF. The CDR3 bases are TGTGCCAGCAGTTTAAGGGGCGCACGAACTGAAGCTTTCTTT.

The chain couples TRBV5-4 to TRBJ1-1; unclear D gene. There are 11 residues in the CDR3. CDR1 and CDR2 (germline): SGHNT, YYREEE (reference sequence). Trimming took off 7 bases at V and 0 bases at J, with 4 bases between the two ends. DNA for the CDR3: TGTGCCAGCCAAATGAACACTGAAGCTTTCTTT. Residues: CASQMNTEAFF.